One and the same sample provided the 27 T cell receptor beta chains below, sequenced in a study of identical twins. TCRdb ran MiXCR on the 5' RACE reads and lists one entry per CDR3 protein. This table has 570,000 or so distinct CDR3 sequences, more than 9% appearing once. The data were also submitted as part of a second study, on yellow fever vaccine responses in identical twins.

The sample comprised PBMCs. Source of these receptors: a woman younger than 30 in good health.

The genes are TRBV5-1 and TRBJ2-7; 7 bases fit TRBD2. Germline CDR1 SGHRS, CDR2 YFSETQ. V trimming: 5 bases; J trimming: 0 bases; junction bases outside the gene matches: 5. This CDR3 is 14 amino acids long. The CDR3 DNA follows: TGCGCCAGCAGGCGGGAGATTGACTCCTACGAGCAGTACTTC. This sequence encodes CASRREIDSYEQYF.

The rearrangement uses TRBV12-3 or TRBV12-4 and TRBJ1-2, with D perhaps TRBD1 (6 bases). Trimming took off 5 bases at V and 4 bases at J, with 17 bases between the two ends. This CDR3 contains 15 residues. CDR3: CASSVLTGFSYGYTF. CDR3 in DNA: TGTGCCAGCAGTGTCCTCACAGGGTTTAGCTATGGCTACACCTTC.

This clonotype occurred a few times. This chain connects TRBV5-1 to TRBJ1-1; D not certain. Trimming cost V 3 bases and J 1 base, with 7 bases left between them. CDR1 and CDR2 (germline): SGHRS, YFSETQ. The CDR3 consists of 13 residues. As DNA, the CDR3 is TGCGCCAGCAGCTGGATAGGGAACACTGAAGCTTTCTTT. Its protein is CASSWIGNTEAFF.

This clonotype was recorded many times. V and J are TRBV20-1 and TRBJ1-1; TRBD1 matches 7 bases. The J segment lost 0 bases and the V segment lost 5 bases, leaving 6 bases of the junction unmatched. This CDR3 is 14 amino acids long. CDR1 and CDR2 (germline): DFQATT, SNEGSKA (reference sequence). CDR3 bases: TGCAGTGCTCTCCGGACAGGAATGAACACTGAAGCTTTCTTT. Its translation is CSALRTGMNTEAFF.

This clonotype appeared a few times. The chain is built from TRBV12-3 or TRBV12-4 and TRBJ2-2; the match to TRBD2 covers 12 bases. The CDR3 has 17 amino acids. Unmatched junction bases numbered 10, after V lost 8 bases and J lost 3 bases. DNA for the CDR3: TGTGCCAGCCTTCCGACTAGCGGGGGAGTGGACACCGGGGAGCTGTTTTTT. Residues: CASLPTSGGVDTGELFF.

The J gene is TRBJ2-7, the V gene TRBV20-1; 16 bases fit TRBD2. Germline V lookup: CDR1 DFQATT, CDR2 SNEGSKA (reference sequence). The CDR3 has 16 residues. After removal of 5 bases from V and 3 bases from J, the junction contained 7 bases not matched to a gene. CDR3 nucleotide sequence: TGCAGTGCTGTCGGGACTAGCGGGAGGGTTAGCTACGAGCAGTACTTC. Translating gives CSAVGTSGRVSYEQYF.

The rearrangement uses TRBV4-2 and TRBJ2-3; 11 bases agree with TRBD2. Germline values: CDR1 LGHNA, CDR2 YNFKEQ. Trimming at V came to 0 bases and at J to 3 bases, leaving 8 bases not matched to a gene. CDR3 length equals 18 residues. The CDR3, as DNA: TGTGCCAGCAGCCAAGATATGACTAGCGGGATTAGTACAGATACGCAGTATTTT. It is translated as CASSQDMTSGISTDTQYF.

V is TRBV2 and J is TRBJ2-7, with D tentatively TRBD1 (5 bases). The V end was cut by 6 bases, the J end by 3 bases, with 15 bases between. The CDR3 runs 14 residues. CDR1 and CDR2 from the germline V gene are SNHLY and FYNNEI. CDR3 nucleotide sequence: TGTGCCAGCAGCGCCACACAGGTTAACTACGAGCAGTACTTC. It is translated as CASSATQVNYEQYF.

This clonotype was counted ten times or more. This chain joins TRBV5-6 and TRBJ2-7; 7 bases are a match to TRBD2. The CDR3 is 12 residues long. The germline V gene has CDR1 SGHDT and CDR2 YYEEEE. V lost 6 bases and J lost 4; bases outside the gene matches: 4. This CDR3 reads CASTTGGYEQYF. The CDR3 DNA follows: TGTGCCAGCACCACGGGAGGTTACGAGCAGTACTTC. The entire variable domain, with the rest obtained from reference TRBV5-6 and TRBJ2-7, is as follows: DAGVTQSPTHLIKTRGQQVTLRCSPKSGHDTVSWYQQALGQGPQFIFQYYEEEERQRGNFPDRFSGHQFPNYSSELNVNALLLGDSALYLCASTTGGYEQYFGPGTRLTVT.

This clonotype turned up a few times. The chain couples TRBV28 to TRBJ1-5, with D possibly matching TRBD1 (5 bases). V was pared by 6 bases and J by 2 bases, with 14 bases between. Per the germline V gene, CDR1 is MDHEN and CDR2 is SYDVKM. CDR3 length equals 15 residues. The CDR3 is CASRGPGLGNQPQHF. The DNA of the CDR3 is TGTGCCAGCAGGGGGCCAGGGTTGGGCAATCAGCCCCAGCATTTT.

This clonotype turned up a few times. V and J are TRBV29-1 and TRBJ2-1; the match to TRBD2 covers 7 bases. V lost 5 bases and J lost 4; bases outside the gene matches: 14. The CDR3 contains 16 residues. The V gene's germline CDR1 is SQVTM and CDR2 ANQGSEA. The CDR3 is CSVRPERDFYYNEQFF. DNA of the CDR3: TGCAGCGTTCGCCCCGAGCGGGATTTCTATTACAATGAGCAGTTCTTC.

This clonotype has only a few counts. CDR3 in amino acids: CASSGARGIGEKLFF. In nucleotides, the CDR3 is TGTGCCAGCAGTGGGGCGAGGGGTATCGGGGAAAAACTGTTTTTT. This chain links TRBV6-1 with TRBJ1-4; a weak D match, TRBD1 (5 bases). Germline loops: CDR1 MNHNS, CDR2 SASEGT. The length of the CDR3 is 15 residues. Trimming left V 4 bases short and J 8 bases short, with 17 bases between.

This clonotype has a handful of counts. The chain carries TRBV6-5 and TRBJ2-3; D is perhaps TRBD2 (6 bases). The V gene lost 2 bases and the J gene lost 5 bases, with 14 bases spanning the gap. The CDR3 has 15 residues. Germline V CDR1 and CDR2: MNHEY, SVGAGI. The CDR3 here is CASSYGGLAKDTQYF. The CDR3 nucleotides are TGTGCCAGCAGTTACGGCGGGCTAGCGAAAGATACGCAGTATTTT.

This clonotype was picked up a small number of times. This chain links TRBV20-1 with TRBJ1-2; the match to TRBD1 covers 11 bases. Germline assignment: CDR1 DFQATT and CDR2 SNEGSKA (reference sequence). The CDR3 has 17 residues. The J segment lost 4 bases and the V segment lost 6 bases, leaving 16 bases of the junction unmatched. CDR3 sequence: CSAPGPGQGDVGYGYTF. The CDR3 DNA reads as TGCAGTGCCCCCGGTCCGGGACAGGGGGATGTTGGCTATGGCTACACCTTC.

A few counts support this clonotype. V gene TRBV6-4 combines with J gene TRBJ2-2, with TRBD1 as a possible D gene (5 bases). Between the trimmed V and J ends, which lost 4 bases and 1 base, there was a span of 10 bases. Germline V gene lookup returns CDR1 MRHNA and CDR2 SNTAGT. The CDR3 contains 15 residues. The CDR3 protein is CASSASTENTGELFF. DNA for the CDR3: TGTGCCAGCAGTGCATCGACAGAGAACACCGGGGAGCTGTTTTTT.

This clonotype showed up many times. This sequence joins TRBV4-3 and TRBJ2-3; weak D call: TRBD1 (5 bases). This CDR3 has 13 residues. Trimming pared 5 bases from V and 6 bases from J, leaving 12 bases between. Germline-derived CDR1 and CDR2 are LGHNA and YSLEER. In nucleotides, the CDR3 is TGCGCCAGCAGCAGGGGCGGCAGGGATACGCAGTATTTT. It translates to CASSRGGRDTQYF.

The sample holds a few counts of this clonotype. The J gene is TRBJ2-7, the V gene TRBV5-1; D is undetermined. Trimming removed 0 bases from V and 0 bases from J, with 25 bases in between. The CDR3 has 20 residues. Germline loops: CDR1 SGHRS, CDR2 YFSETQ. CDR3 sequence (DNA): TGCGCCAGCAGCTTGGCCGTGTTAGGCGGTCAACGAGAAAGCTCCTACGAGCAGTACTTC. Its translation is CASSLAVLGGQRESSYEQYF.

The chain employs TRBV20-1 and TRBJ2-1, with D perhaps given as TRBD1 or TRBD2 (6 bases each). The V end lost 0 bases, the J end lost 4 bases, and 13 bases lay between the germline ends. The CDR3 is made up of 15 amino acids. CDR1 and CDR2 (germline): DFQATT, SNEGSKA (reference sequence). The CDR3 loop reads CSARDRPGAYNEQFF. CDR3 nucleotide sequence: TGCAGTGCTAGAGATAGACCGGGGGCTTACAATGAGCAGTTCTTC.

This clonotype has at least ten counts. The chain combines TRBV6-1 with TRBJ1-4; the D is unclear. Trimming shortened V by 3 bases and J by 10 bases, and 3 bases separated the two germline ends. The CDR3 covers 10 residues. From germline, CDR1 is MNHNS and CDR2 SASEGT. In nucleotides, the CDR3 is TGTGCCAGCAGTGACCTAAAACTGTTTTTT. It codes for CASSDLKLFF.

This clonotype was seen at least ten times. The V gene is TRBV12-3 or TRBV12-4, the J gene TRBJ2-1, with D perhaps TRBD2 (5 bases). The CDR3 totals 12 residues. Trimming shortened V by 6 bases and J by 8 bases, and 11 bases separated the two germline ends. The CDR3 DNA reads TGTGCCAGCAGCAGCTACGGGGATGAGCAGTTCTTC. Translating gives CASSSYGDEQFF.

The CDR3 here is CASSLWSSGEVDTQYF. The DNA of the CDR3 is TGTGCCAGCAGTTTATGGTCTAGCGGGGAGGTGGATACGCAGTATTTT. The V and J genes are TRBV27 and TRBJ2-3, with TRBD2 matching over 9 bases. The V gene end was trimmed by 1 base and the J gene end by 6 bases; junction bases not matched to a gene: 8. The CDR3 length is 16 residues. Germline V CDR1 and CDR2: MNHEY, SMNVEV (reference sequence).

The table lists this clonotype with many counts. The gene calls are TRBV11-2 and TRBJ2-1; D assignment may be TRBD1 or TRBD2 (5 bases each). Germline CDR1 reads SGHAT; CDR2 reads FQNNGV. CDR3 size: 16 residues. Trimming stripped 1 base from V and 4 bases from J, with 14 bases between. CDR3 coding DNA: TGTGCCAGCAGCTTAGTGAAGGGACGGATATACAATGAGCAGTTCTTC. It encodes CASSLVKGRIYNEQFF. Full variable domain (rest looked up from reference TRBV11-2 and TRBJ2-1): EAGVAQSPRYKIIEKRQSVAFWCNPISGHATLYWYQQILGQGPKLLIQFQNNGVVDDSQLPKDRFSAERLKGVDSTLKIQPAKLEDSAVYLCASSLVKGRIYNEQFFGPGTRLTVL.

This clonotype appeared many times. The chain combines TRBV12-3 or TRBV12-4 with TRBJ1-2; 8 positions match TRBD1. The V gene end was trimmed by 4 bases and the J gene end by 4 bases; junction bases not matched to a gene: 11. The CDR3 totals 16 residues. The DNA for the CDR3 is TGTGCCAGCAGTTCCCAAGGGCAGGGGGCGACCTATGGCTACACCTTC. As protein: CASSSQGQGATYGYTF.

This clonotype was counted a few times. This chain links TRBV19 with TRBJ2-7, with D perhaps matching TRBD1 (5 bases). The CDR3 extends over 13 amino acids. The germline V gene encodes CDR1 LNHDA and CDR2 SQIVND (reference sequence). V lost 4 bases, J lost 0 bases, and 7 bases lay in between. The CDR3 DNA sequence: TGTGCCAGTAGTACAGACAGCTCCTACGAGCAGTACTTC. Amino acids: CASSTDSSYEQYF.

This sequence joins TRBV5-1 and TRBJ1-4; D is perhaps TRBD1 (5 bases). This CDR3 spans 15 amino acids. Germline CDR1 SGHRS, CDR2 YFSETQ. V lost 4 bases, J lost 5 bases, and 15 bases lay in between. CDR3 protein: CASSPLSGGNEKLFF. The CDR3 DNA is TGCGCCAGCAGCCCCCTATCGGGGGGGAATGAAAAACTGTTTTTT. Full variable domain (outside the CDR3, taken from reference TRBV5-1 and TRBJ1-4): KAGVTQTPRYLIKTRGQQVTLSCSPISGHRSVSWYQQTPGQGLQFLFEYFSETQRNKGNFPGRFSGRQFSNSRSEMNVSTLELGDSALYLCASSPLSGGNEKLFFGSGTQLSVL.

This clonotype was observed a handful of times. The chain recombines TRBV2 with TRBJ2-4, with unresolved D. The V gene lost 3 bases and the J gene lost 9 bases, with 15 bases spanning the gap. In germline, CDR1 is SNHLY, CDR2 FYNNEI. The CDR3 has 14 residues. CDR3 amino acids: CASSEWQPNVIQYF. CDR3 in DNA: TGTGCCAGCAGTGAGTGGCAGCCGAACGTCATTCAGTACTTC.

J is TRBJ2-7 and V is TRBV7-2; D is perhaps TRBD2 (6 bases). Trimming stripped 5 bases from V and 4 bases from J, with 18 bases between. CDR3 length: 15 residues. CDR1 SGHTA and CDR2 FQGNSA come from the germline V gene. This chain's CDR3 is CASSGGLASLYEQYF. CDR3 sequence (DNA): TGTGCCAGCAGCGGAGGGCTAGCATCCCTTTACGAGCAGTACTTC.